The rows below give T cell receptor beta chains drawn from one sample of a study of human T cells and chemical hapten exposure. MiXCR was run by TCRdb on the RACE reads, yielding one entry per CDR3 protein. Among 35,000 or so distinct CDR3 sequences listed, under 13% were seen once. The source was whole blood, collected in connection with sensitization to the hapten diphenylcyclopropenone (DPC). Source of these receptors: a man aged 50 or older with alopecia areata. Some clones in this sample may be carry-over from other donors' samples. Both conserved end residues are part of each CDR3.

j_call cdr3_length v_call cdr3_aa
TRBJ2-1 14 TRBV29-1 CSVDKISSYNEQFF
TRBJ2-5 13 TRBV29-1 CSARKGAQETQYF
TRBJ1-1 14 TRBV7-9 CASSLVQENTEAFF
TRBJ2-1 13 TRBV29-1 CSVTSGSYNEQFF
TRBJ2-1 16 TRBV7-9 CASSFRTSGGYNEQFF
TRBJ2-7 13 TRBV12-3/TRBV12-4 CASSLGFEGEQYF
TRBJ2-7 15 TRBV6-2/TRBV6-3 CASIRGSGRSYEQYF
TRBJ2-1 12 TRBV6-2/TRBV6-3 CASSSTINEQFF
TRBJ2-3 17 TRBV7-9 CASSPPPLAISTDTQYF
TRBJ1-2 15 TRBV4-1 CASSAQAVANYGYTF
TRBJ1-1 13 TRBV5-1 CASSPTGDREAFF
TRBJ2-5 15 TRBV24-1 CATERGAGLRETQYF
TRBJ2-1 17 TRBV3-2 CASSQLTSGRAYNEQFF
TRBJ1-2 16 TRBV7-2 CASSFGGARSDYGYTF
TRBJ2-7 13 TRBV3-1 CASSQLQGYEQYF
TRBJ2-1 16 TRBV12-2 CASRLVLGGRRDEQFF
TRBJ2-6 17 TRBV4-3 CASSQSGTGSGANVLTF
TRBJ1-1 14 TRBV7-9 CASSPRQDHTEAFF
TRBJ2-7 13 TRBV28 CASSFYGPYEQYF
TRBJ2-4 9 TRBV7-3 CATKNVQYF
TRBJ2-7 12 TRBV5-4 CASKNDVSEQYF
TRBJ2-1 17 TRBV11-2 CASTFGTSGSSYNEQFF
TRBJ1-5 15 TRBV7-9 CASSPGSSGNQPQHF
TRBJ2-7 13 TRBV29-1 CSVEDLATVEQYF
TRBJ1-1 12 TRBV20-1 CSALPGQGIAFF
TRBJ1-1 17 TRBV18 CASSPKLRGLTNTEAFF
TRBJ1-4 16 TRBV7-8 CASSSKGAAFGEKLFF
TRBJ2-1 12 TRBV3-1 CASSQSYAEQFF
TRBJ2-7 14 TRBV5-5 CASNSGTGVYEQYF
TRBJ2-5 13 TRBV20-1 CSAVTGGVQTQYF
TRBJ1-2 12 TRBV6-5 CASSSGRDGYTF
TRBJ2-3 17 TRBV5-1 CASSLYGLAGEGDTQYF
TRBJ1-4 14 TRBV5-1 CASREVATNGKLFF
TRBJ1-5 13 TRBV30 CAWSVSGNQPQHF
TRBJ1-4 13 TRBV6-1 CASLITPNEKLFF
TRBJ2-1 17 TRBV7-2 CASTPIRRAGGNNEQFF
TRBJ2-3 16 TRBV29-1 CSVEGGGGVSPDTQYF